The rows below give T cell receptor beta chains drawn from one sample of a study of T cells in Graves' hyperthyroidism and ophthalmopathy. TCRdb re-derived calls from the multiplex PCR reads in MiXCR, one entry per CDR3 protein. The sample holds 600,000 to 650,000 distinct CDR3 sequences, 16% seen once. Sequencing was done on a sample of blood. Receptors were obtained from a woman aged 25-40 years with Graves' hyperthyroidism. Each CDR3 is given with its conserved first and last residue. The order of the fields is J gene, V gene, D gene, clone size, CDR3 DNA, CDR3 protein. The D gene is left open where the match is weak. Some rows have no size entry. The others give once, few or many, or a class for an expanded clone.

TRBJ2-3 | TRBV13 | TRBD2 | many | TGTGCCAGCAGCCACGGACTAGCGGTAGATACGCAGTATTTT | CASSHGLAVDTQYF
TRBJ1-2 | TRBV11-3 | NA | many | TGTGCCAGCAGCTTAGCCCGGACAGAATATGGCTACACCTTC | CASSLARTEYGYTF
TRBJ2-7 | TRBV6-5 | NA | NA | TGTCCCAGCAGTTACAACGGAGGGCACTACGAGCAGTACTTC | CPSSYNGGHYEQYF
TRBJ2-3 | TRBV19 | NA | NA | TGTGCCAGTAAGTCACGGGACAGCACAGATACGCAGTATTTT | CASKSRDSTDTQYF
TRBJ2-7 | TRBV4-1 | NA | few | TGCGCCAGCAGCCAAATTTGGGTGGGGGGCGAGCAGTACTTC | CASSQIWVGGEQYF
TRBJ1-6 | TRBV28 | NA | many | TGTGCCAGCCGCGAAGGGGCTAACAATTCACCCCTCCACTTT | CASREGANNSPLHF
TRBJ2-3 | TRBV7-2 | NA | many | TGTGCCAGCAGCTCTAATCTAGCTTCTGGCACAGATACGCAGTATTTT | CASSSNLASGTDTQYF
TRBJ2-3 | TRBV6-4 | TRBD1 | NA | TGTGCCAGCAGTGACGGGACAGGGGAAGCAGATACGCAGTATTTT | CASSDGTGEADTQYF
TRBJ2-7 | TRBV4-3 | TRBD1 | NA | TGCGCCAGCAGCCACGAAAAAGGACAGGGGTACGAGCAGTACTTC | CASSHEKGQGYEQYF
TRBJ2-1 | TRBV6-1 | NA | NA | TGTGCCAGCAGATCCCAGGGTACCCTCTACAATGAGCAGTTCTTC | CASRSQGTLYNEQFF
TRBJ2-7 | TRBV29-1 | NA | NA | TGCAGCTTTACCGGGGCTATTTACGAGCAGTACTTC | CSFTGAIYEQYF
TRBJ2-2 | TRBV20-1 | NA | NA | TGCAGTGCTTACAGGAAAACCGGGGAGCTGTTTTTT | CSAYRKTGELFF
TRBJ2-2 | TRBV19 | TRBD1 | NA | TGTGCCAGTAGCCGCGACAGGGCCATCGGGGAGCTGTTTTTT | CASSRDRAIGELFF